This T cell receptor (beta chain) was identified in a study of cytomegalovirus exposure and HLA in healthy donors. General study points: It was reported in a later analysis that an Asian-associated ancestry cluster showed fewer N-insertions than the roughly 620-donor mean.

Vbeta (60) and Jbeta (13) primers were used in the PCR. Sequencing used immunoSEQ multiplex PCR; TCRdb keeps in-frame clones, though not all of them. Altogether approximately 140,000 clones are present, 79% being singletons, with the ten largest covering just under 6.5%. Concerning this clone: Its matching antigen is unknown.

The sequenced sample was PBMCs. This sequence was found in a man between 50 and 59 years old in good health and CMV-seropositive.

This chain's CDR3 is CATSRDPRSTGSNQPQHF. The CDR3 region has the DNA TGTGCCACCAGCAGAGATCCCCGCTCCACGGGAAGCAATCAGCCCCAGCATTTT. The gene calls are TRBV15 and TRBJ1-5, with unresolved D. Germline values: CDR1 LNHNV, CDR2 YYDKDF (reference sequence). V was pared by 0 bases and J by 1 base, with 16 bases between. The CDR3 is 18 amino acids.